One sample yielded the 13 T cell receptor beta chains listed below, sequenced in a study of blood T cell repertoires in COVID-19. The method was immunoSEQ multiplex PCR; TCRdb's version includes in-frame clones alone and lacks a portion of them. The table has 90,000 to 120,000 clones, 88% seen once. Sequencing was done on a sample of peripheral blood. These receptors were obtained from an older woman with acute or convalescent COVID-19.

The genes are TRBV13 and TRBJ1-1, with TRBD1 matching over 10 bases. Per germline, CDR1 PRHDT and CDR2 FYEKMQ (reference sequence). CDR3 size: 16 residues. V lost 6 bases to trimming and J lost 1 base; unmatched junction nucleotides: 8. The CDR3 sequence: CASSWGTGVPNTEAFF. CDR3 coding DNA: TGTGCCAGCAGTTGGGGGACAGGGGTCCCGAACACTGAAGCTTTCTTT. The entire variable domain, with the rest obtained from reference TRBV13 and TRBJ1-1, is as follows: AAGVIQSPRHLIKEKRETATLKCYPIPRHDTVYWYQQGPGQDPQFLISFYEKMQSDKGSIPDRFSAQQFSDYHSELNMSSLELGDSALYFCASSWGTGVPNTEAFFGQGTRLTVV.

The genes are TRBV5-1 and TRBJ2-1, with D possibly being TRBD2 (6 bases). The germline CDR1 and CDR2 sequences are SGHRS and YFSETQ. Between the trimmed V and J ends, which lost 3 bases and 6 bases, there was a span of 16 bases. This CDR3 comprises 15 residues. The CDR3 region is CASSSGLPPSNEQFF. CDR3 in DNA: TGCGCCAGCAGCTCGGGACTCCCGCCATCCAATGAGCAGTTCTTC.

The CDR3 sequence: CASSKRLAGGPGELFF. The CDR3 DNA reads as TGTGCCAGCAGCAAGAGACTAGCGGGAGGGCCCGGGGAGCTGTTTTTT. V is TRBV5-6 and J is TRBJ2-2, with 14 bases aligning to TRBD2. J lost 6 bases, V lost 4 bases, and 5 bases had no gene match. CDR1 SGHDT and CDR2 YYEEEE come from the germline V gene. This CDR3 comprises 16 residues. Complete variable domain (other parts from reference TRBV5-6 and TRBJ2-2): DAGVTQSPTHLIKTRGQQVTLRCSPKSGHDTVSWYQQALGQGPQFIFQYYEEEERQRGNFPDRFSGHQFPNYSSELNVNALLLGDSALYLCASSKRLAGGPGELFFGEGSRLTVL.

This chain links TRBV19 with TRBJ2-2, with TRBD2 identical over 12 bases. The CDR3 totals 20 residues. Germline V gives CDR1 LNHDA, CDR2 SQIVND (reference sequence). The junction had 19 bases not matched to a gene; V was cut back by 5 bases and J by 6 bases. The CDR3 bases are TGTGCCAGTAGTTCCCCTAGCGGGAGGGCCGATCAGTTTGGACCCGGGGAGCTGTTTTTT. Its protein is CASSSPSGRADQFGPGELFF.

This chain connects TRBV15 to TRBJ1-2; 12 bases line up with TRBD1. Looked up from germline, CDR1 is LNHNV and CDR2 is YYDKDF (reference sequence). The CDR3 is 17 residues long. The trim removed 2 bases at V and 4 bases at J, leaving 8 bases unmatched. The CDR3 DNA sequence: TGTGCCACCAGCAGACGGGGACAGGGGGCAACTGGCTATGGCTACACCTTC. Its translation: CATSRRGQGATGYGYTF.

The chain employs TRBV3-1 (or the pseudogene TRBV3-2) and TRBJ2-1, with 7 bases lining up with TRBD2. Germline lookup yields CDR1 LGHDT and CDR2 YNNKEL (reference sequence). V shed 0 bases, J shed 2 bases, and the junction held 7 bases outside the gene matches. This CDR3 region has 17 residues. CDR3 in amino acids: CASSQDDPAGPYNEQFF. DNA for the CDR3: TGTGCCAGCAGCCAAGATGACCCAGCGGGACCCTACAATGAGCAGTTCTTC.

This clone came up a few times. The rearrangement links TRBV29-1 to TRBJ2-3; unclear D gene. Germline assignment: CDR1 SQVTM and CDR2 ANQGSEA. This CDR3 contains 10 residues. Trimming removed 6 bases at V and 3 bases at J, with 4 bases between. CDR3 in amino acids: CSVGTDTQYF. The CDR3 nucleotides are TGCAGCGTCGGGACAGATACGCAGTATTTT.

The V and J genes are TRBV3-1 (or the pseudogene TRBV3-2) and TRBJ1-2, with a possible D match to TRBD1 (6 bases). CDR3 size: 13 residues. Germline loops: CDR1 LGHDT, CDR2 YNNKEL (reference sequence). Trimming took 0 bases from V and 7 from J, leaving 9 bases between them. Written as DNA, the CDR3 is TGTGCCAGCAGCCAAGACAGGGGCAGTGGCTACACCTTC. This translates into CASSQDRGSGYTF.

The rearrangement uses TRBV24-1 and TRBJ1-2, with 7 bases matching TRBD1. Germline CDR1 is KGHDR and CDR2 is SFDVKD. There are 14 residues in the CDR3. The J segment lost 8 bases and the V segment lost 0 bases, leaving 5 bases of the junction unmatched. This CDR3 is CATSDLHRGGGYTF. The CDR3 DNA follows: TGTGCCACCAGTGATTTGCACAGGGGAGGAGGCTACACCTTC.

The chain uses TRBV7-8 and TRBJ1-6, with TRBD1 identical over 7 bases. Per the germline V gene, CDR1 is SGHVS and CDR2 is FQNEAQ. The CDR3 has 14 amino acids. V lost 0 bases and J lost 10; bases outside the gene matches: 3. The CDR3 is CASSLATGQSPLHF. The CDR3 DNA reads as TGTGCCAGCAGCTTAGCGACAGGGCAATCACCCCTCCACTTT.

The chain has TRBV5-1 and TRBJ2-3, with a tentative D call TRBD2 (5 bases). Trimming took off 4 bases at V and 4 bases at J, with 10 bases between the two ends. The germline gives CDR1 SGHRS, CDR2 YFSETQ. The CDR3 spans 13 residues. The CDR3 reads CASSGLAADTQYF. The CDR3 bases are TGCGCCAGCAGCGGTCTAGCCGCAGATACGCAGTATTTT.

This chain links TRBV27 with TRBJ1-3, with 9 bases identical to TRBD1. Trimming cost V 5 bases and J 2 bases; bases outside gene matches: 4. The CDR3 length is 15 residues. Germline V gives CDR1 MNHEY, CDR2 SMNVEV (reference sequence). CDR3: CASSPGTGTGNTIYF. The CDR3 coding sequence is TGTGCCAGCAGTCCCGGGACAGGGACTGGAAACACCATATATTTT.

This sequence joins TRBV12-3 or TRBV12-4 and TRBJ2-1, with D hard to call. The V end lost 5 bases, the J end lost 8 bases, and 13 bases lay between the germline ends. The CDR3 covers 13 residues. CDR3 DNA sequence: TGTGCCAGCAGTGTCTACCAGGCGTATGAGCAGTTCTTC. Its translation is CASSVYQAYEQFF.